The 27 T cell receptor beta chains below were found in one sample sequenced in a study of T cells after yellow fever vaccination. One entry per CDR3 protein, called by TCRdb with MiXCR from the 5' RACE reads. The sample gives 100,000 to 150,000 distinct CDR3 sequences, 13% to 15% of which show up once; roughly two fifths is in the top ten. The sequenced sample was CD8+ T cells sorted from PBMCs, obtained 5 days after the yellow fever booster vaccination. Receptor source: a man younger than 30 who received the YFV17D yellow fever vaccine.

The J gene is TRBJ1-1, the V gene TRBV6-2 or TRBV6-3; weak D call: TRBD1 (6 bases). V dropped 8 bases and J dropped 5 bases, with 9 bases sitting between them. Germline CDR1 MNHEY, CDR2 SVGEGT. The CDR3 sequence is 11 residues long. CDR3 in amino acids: CASVRGTEAFF. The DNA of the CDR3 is TGTGCCAGCGTTAGGGGGACTGAAGCTTTCTTT.

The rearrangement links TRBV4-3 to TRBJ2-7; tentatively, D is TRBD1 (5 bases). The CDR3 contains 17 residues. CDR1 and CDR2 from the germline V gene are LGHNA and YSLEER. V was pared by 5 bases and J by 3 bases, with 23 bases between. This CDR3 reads CASSYHSTEDRHYEQYF. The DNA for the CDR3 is TGCGCCAGCAGCTACCATTCGACAGAGGATAGGCACTACGAGCAGTACTTC.

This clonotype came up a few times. The CDR3 DNA sequence: TGTGCTAGTGTCCCGGGTACCAGCTTGGAGACCCAGTACTTC. Its protein product is CASVPGTSLETQYF. This chain joins TRBV12-5 and TRBJ2-5, with D uncertain. V was cut by 7 bases and J by 5 bases, with 17 bases left in between. This CDR3 has 14 residues. From germline, CDR1 is LGHNT and CDR2 FRNRAP.

The CDR3 nucleotides are TGTGCCTGGAGACCGGTCGACCTGAGGGAGCTGTTTTTT. Its translation is CAWRPVDLRELFF. The chain joins TRBV30 to TRBJ2-2; D uncertain. V was clipped by 3 bases and J by 9 bases, with 14 bases between them. Germline CDR1 is GTSNPN and CDR2 is SVGIG (reference sequence). This CDR3 has 13 amino acids.

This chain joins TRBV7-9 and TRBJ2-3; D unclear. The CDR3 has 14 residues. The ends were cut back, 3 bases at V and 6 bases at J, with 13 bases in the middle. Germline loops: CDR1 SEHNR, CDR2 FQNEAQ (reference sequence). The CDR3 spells CASSFGPNADTQYF. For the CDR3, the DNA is TGTGCCAGCAGCTTTGGGCCCAACGCGGATACGCAGTATTTT.

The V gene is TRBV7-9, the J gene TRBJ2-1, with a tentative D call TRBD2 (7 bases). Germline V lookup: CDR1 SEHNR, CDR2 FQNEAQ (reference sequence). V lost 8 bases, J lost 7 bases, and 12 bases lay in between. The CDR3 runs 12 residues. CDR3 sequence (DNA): TGTGCCAGCGGGGGGGCCTTTAATGAGCAGTTCTTC. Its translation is CASGGAFNEQFF.

CDR3 in amino acids: CASISPPRTGPFSENIQYF. CDR3 nucleotide sequence: TGTGCCAGCATCTCGCCCCCCCGGACAGGCCCCTTCTCCGAAAACATTCAGTACTTC. V usage is TRBV2 and J usage is TRBJ2-4; TRBD1 aligns across 7 bases. The germline gives CDR1 SNHLY, CDR2 FYNNEI. This CDR3 is 19 amino acids long. V lost 7 bases to trimming and J lost 5 bases; unmatched junction nucleotides: 23.

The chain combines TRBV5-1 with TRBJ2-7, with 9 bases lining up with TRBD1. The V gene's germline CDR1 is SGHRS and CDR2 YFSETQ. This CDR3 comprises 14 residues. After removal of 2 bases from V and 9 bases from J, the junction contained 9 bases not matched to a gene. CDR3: CASSLGTGRFGQYF. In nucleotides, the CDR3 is TGCGCCAGCAGCTTAGGGACAGGGCGGTTTGGGCAGTACTTC.

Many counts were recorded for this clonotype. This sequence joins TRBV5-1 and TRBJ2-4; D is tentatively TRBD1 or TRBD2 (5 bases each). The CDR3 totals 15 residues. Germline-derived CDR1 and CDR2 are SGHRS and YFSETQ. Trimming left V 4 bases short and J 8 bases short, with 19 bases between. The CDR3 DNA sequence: TGCGCCAGCAGCATCCTAGGGGCCGGAGGAGACATTCAGTACTTC. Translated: CASSILGAGGDIQYF.

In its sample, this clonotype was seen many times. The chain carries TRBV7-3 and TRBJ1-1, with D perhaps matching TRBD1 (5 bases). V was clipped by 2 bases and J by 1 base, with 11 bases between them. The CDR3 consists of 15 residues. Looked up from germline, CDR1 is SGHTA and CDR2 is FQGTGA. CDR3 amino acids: CASSLSAGGNTEAFF. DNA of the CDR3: TGTGCCAGCAGCTTATCGGCGGGGGGGAACACTGAAGCTTTCTTT.

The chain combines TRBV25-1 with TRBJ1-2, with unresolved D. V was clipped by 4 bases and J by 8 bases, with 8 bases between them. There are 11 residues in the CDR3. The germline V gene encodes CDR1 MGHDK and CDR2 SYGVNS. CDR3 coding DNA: TGTGCCAGCAGTGTGCGAGGGGGCTACACCTTC. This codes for CASSVRGGYTF.

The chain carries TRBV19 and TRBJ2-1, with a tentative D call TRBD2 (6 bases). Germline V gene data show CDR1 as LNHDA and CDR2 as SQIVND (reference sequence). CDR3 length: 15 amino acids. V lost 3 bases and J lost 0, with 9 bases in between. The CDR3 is CASSIGGISYNEQFF. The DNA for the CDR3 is TGTGCCAGTAGTATTGGGGGGATCTCCTACAATGAGCAGTTCTTC.

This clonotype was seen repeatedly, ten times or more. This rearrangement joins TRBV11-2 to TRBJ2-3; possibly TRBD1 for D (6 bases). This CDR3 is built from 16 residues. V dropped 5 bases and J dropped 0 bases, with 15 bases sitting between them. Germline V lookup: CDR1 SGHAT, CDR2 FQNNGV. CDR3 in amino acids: CASSLGQTYSTDTQYF. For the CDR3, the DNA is TGTGCCAGCAGCCTCGGACAGACCTATAGCACAGATACGCAGTATTTT.

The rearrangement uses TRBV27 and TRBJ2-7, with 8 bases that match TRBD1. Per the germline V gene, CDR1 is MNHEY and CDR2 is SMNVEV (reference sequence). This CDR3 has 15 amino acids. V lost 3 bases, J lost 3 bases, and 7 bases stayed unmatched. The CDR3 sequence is CASSLGAGGFYEQYF. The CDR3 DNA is TGTGCCAGCAGTTTGGGGGCAGGGGGCTTCTACGAGCAGTACTTC.

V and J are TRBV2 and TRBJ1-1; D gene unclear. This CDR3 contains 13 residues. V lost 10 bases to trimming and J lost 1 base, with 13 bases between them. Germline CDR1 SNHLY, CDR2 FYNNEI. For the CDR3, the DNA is TGTGCCATGAACCGAGACACGAACACTGAAGCTTTCTTT. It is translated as CAMNRDTNTEAFF.

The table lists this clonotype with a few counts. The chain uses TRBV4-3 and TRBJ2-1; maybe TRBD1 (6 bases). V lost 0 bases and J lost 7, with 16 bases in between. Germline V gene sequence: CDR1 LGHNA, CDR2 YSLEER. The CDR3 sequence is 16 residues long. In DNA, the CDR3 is TGCGCCAGCAGCCAAGACCTTACCGGGACAACAAATGAGCAGTTCTTC. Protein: CASSQDLTGTTNEQFF.

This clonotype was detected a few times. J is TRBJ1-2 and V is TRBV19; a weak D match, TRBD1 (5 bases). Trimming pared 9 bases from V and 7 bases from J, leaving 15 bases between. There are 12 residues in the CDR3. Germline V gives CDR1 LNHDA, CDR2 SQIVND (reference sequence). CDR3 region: CASEERGGGYTF. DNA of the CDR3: TGTGCCAGCGAGGAGAGGGGAGGTGGCTACACCTTC.

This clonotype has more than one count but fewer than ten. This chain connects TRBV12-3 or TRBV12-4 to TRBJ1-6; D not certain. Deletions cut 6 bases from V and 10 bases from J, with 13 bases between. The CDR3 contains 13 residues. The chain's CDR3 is CASSPETLSPLHF. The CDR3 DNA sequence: TGTGCCAGCAGCCCTGAGACCCTCTCACCCCTCCACTTT.

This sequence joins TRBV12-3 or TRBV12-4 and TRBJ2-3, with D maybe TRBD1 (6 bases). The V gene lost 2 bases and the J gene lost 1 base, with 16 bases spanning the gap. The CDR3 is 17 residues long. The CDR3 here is CASSLSLFGGGTDTQYF. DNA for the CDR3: TGTGCCAGCAGTTTATCCTTGTTTGGGGGCGGCACAGATACGCAGTATTTT.

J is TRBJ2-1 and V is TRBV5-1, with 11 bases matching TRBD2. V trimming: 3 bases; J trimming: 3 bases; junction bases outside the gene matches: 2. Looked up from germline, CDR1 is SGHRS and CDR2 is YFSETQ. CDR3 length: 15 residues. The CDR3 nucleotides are TGCGCCAGCAGCTCGACTAGCGGGGACTACAATGAGCAGTTCTTC. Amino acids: CASSSTSGDYNEQFF.

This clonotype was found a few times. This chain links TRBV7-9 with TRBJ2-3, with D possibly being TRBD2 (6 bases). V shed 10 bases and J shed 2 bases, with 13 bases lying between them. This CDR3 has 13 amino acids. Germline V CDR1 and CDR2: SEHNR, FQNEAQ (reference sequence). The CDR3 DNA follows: TGTGCCACCCTGACTAGTAACACAGATACGCAGTATTTT. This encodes CATLTSNTDTQYF.

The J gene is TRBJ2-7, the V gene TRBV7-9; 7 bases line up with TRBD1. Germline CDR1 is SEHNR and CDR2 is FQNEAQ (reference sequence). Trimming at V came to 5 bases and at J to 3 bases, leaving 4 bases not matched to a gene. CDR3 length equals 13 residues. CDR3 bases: TGTGCCAGCAGCCCCAGGGGGAGCTACGAGCAGTACGTC. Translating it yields CASSPRGSYEQYV.

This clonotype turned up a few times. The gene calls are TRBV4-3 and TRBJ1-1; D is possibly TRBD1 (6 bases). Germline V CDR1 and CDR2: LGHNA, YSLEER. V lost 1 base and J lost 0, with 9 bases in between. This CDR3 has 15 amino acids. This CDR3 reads CASSQVQGMNTEAFF. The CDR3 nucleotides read TGCGCCAGCAGCCAAGTTCAGGGGATGAACACTGAAGCTTTCTTT.

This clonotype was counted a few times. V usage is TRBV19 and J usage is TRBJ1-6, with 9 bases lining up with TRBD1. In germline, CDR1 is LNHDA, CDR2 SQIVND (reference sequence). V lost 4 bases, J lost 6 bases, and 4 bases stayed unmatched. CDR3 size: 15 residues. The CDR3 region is CASSKPGQGNSPLHF. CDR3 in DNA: TGTGCCAGTAGTAAACCGGGACAGGGTAATTCACCCCTCCACTTT. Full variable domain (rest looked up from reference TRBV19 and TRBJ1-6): DGGITQSPKYLFRKEGQNVTLSCEQNLNHDAMYWYRQDPGQGLRLIYYSQIVNDFQKGDIAEGYSVSREKKESFPLTVTSAQKNPTAFYLCASSKPGQGNSPLHFGNGTRLTVT.

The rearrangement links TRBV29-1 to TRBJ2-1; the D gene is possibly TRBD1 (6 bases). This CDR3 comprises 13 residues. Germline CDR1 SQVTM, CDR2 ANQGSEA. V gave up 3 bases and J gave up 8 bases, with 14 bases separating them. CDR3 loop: CSVEGAGVDEQFF. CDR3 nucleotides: TGCAGCGTTGAGGGGGCAGGGGTAGATGAGCAGTTCTTC.

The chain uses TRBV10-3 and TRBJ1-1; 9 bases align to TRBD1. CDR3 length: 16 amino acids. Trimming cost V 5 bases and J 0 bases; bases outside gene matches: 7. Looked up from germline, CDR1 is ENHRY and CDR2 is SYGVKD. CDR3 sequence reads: CAISRTGTGMNTEAFF. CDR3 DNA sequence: TGTGCCATCAGTCGAACCGGGACAGGGATGAACACTGAAGCTTTCTTT.

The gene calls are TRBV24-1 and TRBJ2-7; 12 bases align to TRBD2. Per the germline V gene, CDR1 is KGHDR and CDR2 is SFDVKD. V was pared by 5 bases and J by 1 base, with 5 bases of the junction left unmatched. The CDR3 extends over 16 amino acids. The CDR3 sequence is CATSGLTSGGSYEQYV. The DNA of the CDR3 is TGTGCCACCAGTGGCCTGACTAGCGGGGGTTCCTACGAGCAGTACGTC.